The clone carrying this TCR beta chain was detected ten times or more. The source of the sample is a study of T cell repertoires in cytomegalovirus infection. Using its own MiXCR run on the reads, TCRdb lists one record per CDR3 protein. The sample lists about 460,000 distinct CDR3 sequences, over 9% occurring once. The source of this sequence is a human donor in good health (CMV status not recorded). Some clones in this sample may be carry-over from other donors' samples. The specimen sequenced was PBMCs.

CDR3 sequence reads: CASSLGQRNVVTQYF. Written as DNA, the CDR3 is TGTGCCAGCAGTTTAGGACAGCGCAACGTAGTGACCCAGTACTTC. The V gene is TRBV28, the J gene TRBJ2-5; tentative D call: TRBD1 (6 bases). Per germline, CDR1 MDHEN and CDR2 SYDVKM. With 2 bases removed from V and 7 bases from J, the gap between germline ends came to 17 bases. The CDR3 consists of 15 residues.